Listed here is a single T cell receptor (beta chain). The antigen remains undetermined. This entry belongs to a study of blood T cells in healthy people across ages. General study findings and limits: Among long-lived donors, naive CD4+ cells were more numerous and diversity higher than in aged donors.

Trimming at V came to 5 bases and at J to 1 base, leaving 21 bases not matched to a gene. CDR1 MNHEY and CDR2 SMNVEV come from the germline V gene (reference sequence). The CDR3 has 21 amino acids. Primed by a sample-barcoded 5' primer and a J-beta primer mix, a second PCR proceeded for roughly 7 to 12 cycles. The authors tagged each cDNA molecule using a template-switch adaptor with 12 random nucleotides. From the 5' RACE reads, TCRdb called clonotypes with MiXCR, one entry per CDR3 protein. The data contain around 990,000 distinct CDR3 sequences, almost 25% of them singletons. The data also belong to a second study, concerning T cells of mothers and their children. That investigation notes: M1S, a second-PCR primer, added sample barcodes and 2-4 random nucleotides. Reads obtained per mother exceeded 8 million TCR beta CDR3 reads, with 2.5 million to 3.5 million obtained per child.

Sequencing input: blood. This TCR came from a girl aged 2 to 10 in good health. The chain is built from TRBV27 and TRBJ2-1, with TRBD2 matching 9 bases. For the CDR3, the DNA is TGTGCCAGCAGTCCCCTTTTGGGCCGACTAGCGGCCAAATTATCCTACAATGAGCAGTTCTTC. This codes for CASSPLLGRLAAKLSYNEQFF.